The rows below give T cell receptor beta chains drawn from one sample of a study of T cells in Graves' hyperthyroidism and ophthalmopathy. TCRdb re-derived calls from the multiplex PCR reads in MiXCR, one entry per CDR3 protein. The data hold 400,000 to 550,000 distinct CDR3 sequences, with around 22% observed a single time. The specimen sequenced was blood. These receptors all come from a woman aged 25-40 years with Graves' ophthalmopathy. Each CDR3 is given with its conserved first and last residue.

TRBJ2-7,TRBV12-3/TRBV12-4,CASSLHGQLSYEQYF
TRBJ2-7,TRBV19,CASSIDPGRRGEQYF
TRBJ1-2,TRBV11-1,CASNLYSGQGDYGYTF
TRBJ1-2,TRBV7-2,CASSRPDREIYGYTF
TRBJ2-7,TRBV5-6,CASRAGGWAYEQYF
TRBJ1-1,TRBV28,CASTSGQRSEAFF
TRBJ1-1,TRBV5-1,CASGRDMNTEAFF
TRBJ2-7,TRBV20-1,CSARDSYEQYF
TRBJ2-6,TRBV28,CASSPRTGTLFGANVLTF
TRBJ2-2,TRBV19,CASSIEGAYTGELFF
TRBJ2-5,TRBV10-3,CAIRLEGIETQYF
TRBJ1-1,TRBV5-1,CASSFHRNTEAFF
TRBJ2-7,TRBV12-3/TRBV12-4,CASSPRDYGEQYF
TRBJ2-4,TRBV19,CASRRQDEYIQYF
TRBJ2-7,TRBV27,CASSLKGGYEQYF
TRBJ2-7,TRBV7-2,CASSPRLGDYEQYF
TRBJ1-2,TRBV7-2,CASSLALTERGYTF
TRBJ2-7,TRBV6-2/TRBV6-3,CASSYNRGAYEQYF
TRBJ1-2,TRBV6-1,CASSATGNGYTF
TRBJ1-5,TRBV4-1,CASARTAGQPQHF
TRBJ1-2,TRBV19,CASSMVGHGYTF
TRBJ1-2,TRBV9,CASSRTGRTGGYGYTF
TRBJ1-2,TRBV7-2,CASRQTDEIYGYTF
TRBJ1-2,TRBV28,CASSSPVQGRSDYGYTF
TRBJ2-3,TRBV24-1,CATSDRDTQYF
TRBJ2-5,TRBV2,CASSEIAETQYF
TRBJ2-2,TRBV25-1,CASSGTSGNTGELFF
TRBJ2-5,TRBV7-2,CASSQTSGAYQETQYF
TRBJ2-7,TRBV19,CASSERVVGWTYEQYF
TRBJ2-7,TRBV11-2,CASSLVRYVRWNEQYF
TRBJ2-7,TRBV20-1,CSARAAAVYEQYF
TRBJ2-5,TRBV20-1,CSARDYAGMGLGGQETQYF
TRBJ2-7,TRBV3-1,CASSQVLWDDEQYF
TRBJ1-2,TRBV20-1,CSAAQGVYGYTF
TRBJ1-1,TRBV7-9,CASSLFGTGGKEAFF
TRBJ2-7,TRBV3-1,CASSQDWRSSYEQYF
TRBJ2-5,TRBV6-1,CASSEAGHRQETQYF
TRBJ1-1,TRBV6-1,CASRGGGQGDTEAFF
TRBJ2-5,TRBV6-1,CASSPPFGTGGLGETQYF
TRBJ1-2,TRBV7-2,CASTLPKAGNYGYTF
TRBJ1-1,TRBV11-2,CASSLMWGSEAFF
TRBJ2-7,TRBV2,CASSEDLGGTIGYEQYF
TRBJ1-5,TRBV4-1,CASSQDLGQVNQPQHF